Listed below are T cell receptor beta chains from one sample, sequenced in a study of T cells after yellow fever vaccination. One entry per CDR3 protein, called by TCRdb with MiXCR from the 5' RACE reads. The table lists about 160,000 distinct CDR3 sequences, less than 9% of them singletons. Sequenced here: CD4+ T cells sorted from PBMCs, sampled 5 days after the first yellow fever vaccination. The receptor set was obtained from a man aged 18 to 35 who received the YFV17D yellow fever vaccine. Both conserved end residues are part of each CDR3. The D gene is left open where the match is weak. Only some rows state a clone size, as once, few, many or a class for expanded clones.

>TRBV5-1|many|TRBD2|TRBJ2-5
TGCGCCAGCAGCCCCCCCGTAGCGGGGGAAGAGACCCAGTACTTC
CASSPPVAGEETQYF
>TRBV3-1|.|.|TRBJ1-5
TGTGCCAGCAGCCCGGGACACACCGGGGGCAATCAGCCCCAGCATTTT
CASSPGHTGGNQPQHF
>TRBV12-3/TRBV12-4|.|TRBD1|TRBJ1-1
TGTGCCAGCAGTCCCGACAGGGGAGTCACTGAAGCTTTCTTT
CASSPDRGVTEAFF
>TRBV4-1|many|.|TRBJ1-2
TGCGCCAGCAGCCAGGGCTATGGCTACACCTTC
CASSQGYGYTF
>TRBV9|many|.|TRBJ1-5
TGTGCCAGCAGCGTAGGGTTTAATCAGCCCCAGCATTTT
CASSVGFNQPQHF
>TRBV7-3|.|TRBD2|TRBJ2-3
TGTGCCAGCAGCTTAAATAGCGGGGGGGCCGTGGATACGCAGTATTTT
CASSLNSGGAVDTQYF
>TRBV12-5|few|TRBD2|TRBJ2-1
TGTGCTAGTGGTTTGGGACTAGCGGGGGGGCCGGGCAATGAGCAGTTCTTC
CASGLGLAGGPGNEQFF
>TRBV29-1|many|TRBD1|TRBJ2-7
TGCAGCGTACGCATGACAGGGCGTAACGACGAGCAGTACTTC
CSVRMTGRNDEQYF
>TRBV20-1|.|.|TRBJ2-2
TGCAGTGCTGGGAGAGGAGTCACCGGGGAGCTGTTTTTT
CSAGRGVTGELFF
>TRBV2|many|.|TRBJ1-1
TGTGCCAGCAGTGTTGGGGCCTGGGGCACTGAAGCTTTCTTT
CASSVGAWGTEAFF
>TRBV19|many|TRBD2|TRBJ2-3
TGTGCCAGTAGCCTTGACAGGGGACTAGCGGGCGATACGCAGTATTTT
CASSLDRGLAGDTQYF
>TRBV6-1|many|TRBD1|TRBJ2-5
TGTGCCAGCAGACAGACAGGGGGAGAGACCCAGTACTTC
CASRQTGGETQYF
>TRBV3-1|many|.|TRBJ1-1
TGTGCCAGCAGCCAAGTAGGACAGCGAGGAGGTGAAGCTTTCTTT
CASSQVGQRGGEAFF
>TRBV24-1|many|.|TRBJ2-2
TGTGCCACCAGTGACTTCGAACCCCAGAACACCGGGGAGCTGTTTTTT
CATSDFEPQNTGELFF
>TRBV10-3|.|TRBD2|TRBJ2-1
TGTGCCATCAGAAGCGGGGGGACCTACAATGAGCAGTTCTTC
CAIRSGGTYNEQFF
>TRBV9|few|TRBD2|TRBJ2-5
TGTGCCAGCAGCGTAGGACTAGCGGTGAATCATGGGGAGACCCAGTACTTC
CASSVGLAVNHGETQYF
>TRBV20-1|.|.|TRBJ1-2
TGCTGTGCTAGACCCGGAAACAGACGAGCTAACTATGGCTACACCTTC
CCARPGNRRANYGYTF
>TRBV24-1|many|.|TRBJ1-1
TGTGCCACCAGTGGCAGTGGGGCAGCTTTCTTT
CATSGSGAAFF
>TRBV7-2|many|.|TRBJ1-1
TGTGCCAGCAGCTTAGTTTTGGACACTGAAGCTTTCTTT
CASSLVLDTEAFF
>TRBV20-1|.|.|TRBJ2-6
TGCAGTGGTCCAGTTCCGGGTAACAGGATCTCTGGGGCCAACGTCCTGACTTTC
CSGPVPGNRISGANVLTF
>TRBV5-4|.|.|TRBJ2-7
TGTGCCAGCAGCTTGTGGGCAAGGGAGCAGTACTTC
CASSLWAREQYF
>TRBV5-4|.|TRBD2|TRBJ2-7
TGTGCCAGCAGCTTGAAGTGGGGGGGATACTACGAGCAGTACTTC
CASSLKWGGYYEQYF
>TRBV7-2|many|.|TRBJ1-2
TGTGCCAGCAACTTAAGTGGGACCAACTATGGCTACACCTTC
CASNLSGTNYGYTF
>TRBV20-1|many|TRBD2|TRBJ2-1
TGCAGTGCTGGGACTAGCGGGTCAGGTGAGCAGTTCTTC
CSAGTSGSGEQFF
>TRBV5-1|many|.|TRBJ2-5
TGCGCCAGCAGCCCGACGACAGCAAGGCAAGAGACCCAGTACTTC
CASSPTTARQETQYF
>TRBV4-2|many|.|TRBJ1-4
TGTGCCAGCAGCCAAGCCGGTGCGTTAGGTGAAAAACTGTTTTTT
CASSQAGALGEKLFF
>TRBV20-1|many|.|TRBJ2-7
TGCAGTGCGCGGGACAGCCTCTACGAGCAGTACTTC
CSARDSLYEQYF
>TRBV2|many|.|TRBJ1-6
TGTGCCAGCAATCCACCTCCCTCCTATAATTCACCCCTCCACTTT
CASNPPPSYNSPLHF
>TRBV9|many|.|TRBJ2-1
TGTGCCAGCAGCGTAGTGAGTCGGGCGCCGGGCAATGAGCAGTTCTTC
CASSVVSRAPGNEQFF
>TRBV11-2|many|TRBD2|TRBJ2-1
TGTGCCAGCATCGAGGGACTAGCGGCGCTCCCCTACAATGAGCAGTTCTTC
CASIEGLAALPYNEQFF
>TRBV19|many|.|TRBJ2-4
TGTGCCAGTAGTAACAACTTAGCCAAAAACATTCAGTACTTC
CASSNNLAKNIQYF
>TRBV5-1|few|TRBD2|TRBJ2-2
TGCGCCAGCAGCTTGGCCCCGGGACTAGCGGGGGGGCACACCGGGGAGCTGTTTTTT
CASSLAPGLAGGHTGELFF
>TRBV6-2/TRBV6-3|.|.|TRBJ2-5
TGTGCCAGCAGTTACGGCCAGCTTCAAGAGACCCAGTACTTC
CASSYGQLQETQYF
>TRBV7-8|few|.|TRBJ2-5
TGTGCCAGCAGCTTAGGGGCTATTCAAGAGACCCAGTACTTC
CASSLGAIQETQYF
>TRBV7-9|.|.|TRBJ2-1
TGTGCCAGCAGCTTTGAAGGCGAGCAGTTCTTC
CASSFEGEQFF
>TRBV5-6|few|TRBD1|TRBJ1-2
TGTGCCAGCAGCCCGGACAGGGGGCTGGACTATGGCTACACCTTC
CASSPDRGLDYGYTF
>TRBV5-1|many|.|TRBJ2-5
TGCGCCAGCAGCTTGGCGGGACATCTTCAAGAGACCCAGTACTTC
CASSLAGHLQETQYF
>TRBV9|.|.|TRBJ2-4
TGTGCCAGCAGCGTCCAGGGTGGGGGAAACATTCAGTACTTC
CASSVQGGGNIQYF
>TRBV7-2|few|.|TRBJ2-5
TGTGCCAGCAGTTTGGTGGAAGCTCAAGAGACCCAGTACTTC
CASSLVEAQETQYF
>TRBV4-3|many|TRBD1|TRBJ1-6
TGCGCCAGCAGCCAGCAATGGGGACAGCCCTATAATTCACCCCTCCACTTT
CASSQQWGQPYNSPLHF
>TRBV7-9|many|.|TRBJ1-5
TGTGCCAGCAGCTTAGACGGGGGTAGCAATCAGCCCCAGCATTTT
CASSLDGGSNQPQHF
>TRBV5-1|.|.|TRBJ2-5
TGCGCCAGCACCTCCAAAGAGACCCAGTACTTC
CASTSKETQYF
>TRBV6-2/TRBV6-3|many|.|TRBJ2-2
TGTGCCAGCAGTCGGGACTTTACCGGGGAGCTGTTTTTT
CASSRDFTGELFF
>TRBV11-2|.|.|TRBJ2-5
TGTGCCAGCAAAGGAGGGGGGAGAGAGACCCAGTACTTC
CASKGGGRETQYF
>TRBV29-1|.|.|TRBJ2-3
TGCAGCGTTGATTTTTGGCGGGCTGACACAGATACGCAGTATTTT
CSVDFWRADTDTQYF